The present T cell receptor (beta chain) was sequenced within a study of T cell repertoires in cytomegalovirus infection (dated by TCRdb to about 2019). At the level of the whole study: Donor HLA type was relevant to the analysis, because carriage of CMV infection together with the matching HLA type was indicated by public TCR beta signatures. The paper's findings and limits, for the study overall: The ex vivo response was dominated by HLA-C-restricted CMV-specific TCR beta clonotypes, which also provided the single most frequent clonotype in two of eight donors. Carriers of CMV infection plus the relevant HLA type were discriminated by the cumulative frequency of public TCR beta family members in the study cohort and in an independent roughly 340-donor cohort.

Sequencing used an Illumina HiSeq 1500. Starting from the raw public reads, TCRdb applied fastp trimming at Q25, assembled clones with MiXCR and retained in-frame beta chains. One record per CDR3 amino acid sequence lists the most common genes and DNA. This sample comprises just over 150,000 distinct CDR3 sequences, around 20% of them detected only once. Of the sample, roughly 9.7% falls within the top ten clones. This clonotype was found many times. Its recognized antigen is unknown. No base-level quality is on record; no much larger clone is a single base apart. Taken from cysteine to phenylalanine, the CDR3 has 14 residues. Of the read, only the CDR3 DNA is kept; its 42 bases are in frame from base 1. The germline V gene gives CDR1 as SGHTA and CDR2 as FQGNSA. Compared with germline, V lacks 5 bases and J lacks 6 bases; bases without a gene match: 6.

The sequenced sample was PBMCs. The receptor's source is a human donor in good health (CMV status not recorded). Some clones in this sample may be carry-over from other donors' samples. The chain was built from TRBV7-2 and TRBJ2-3, with 9 bases aligning to TRBD2. The CDR3 in this case is CASSTSGRLDTQYF. The base sequence is TGTGCCAGCAGCACCAGCGGGAGGTTGGATACGCAGTATTTT.